This T cell receptor beta chain was recorded in a study of T-cell memory formation after mild COVID-19. Study-wide background: Clusters of TCRs were largely donor specific.

From the 5' RACE reads, TCRdb called clonotypes with MiXCR, one entry per CDR3 protein. Altogether about 190,000 distinct CDR3 sequences are present, about 17% being singletons, with the ten largest covering roughly 2.4%. CDR3 length: 15 amino acids. CDR1 and CDR2 from the germline V gene are MGHDK and SYGVNS. V was pared by 3 bases and J by 6 bases, with 6 bases of the junction left unmatched. The rearrangement links TRBV25-1 to TRBJ1-4; 8 bases align to TRBD1. The sample was PBMCs or a T cell subset sorted from them (not recorded which). This receptor was obtained from an adult woman who had mild COVID-19 (a few samples of this study predate the infection). Cell type and time point are not known. CDR3 in DNA: TGTGCCAGCAGTGATCAGGACAGGGCCCATGAAAAACTGTTTTTT. Translating it yields CASSDQDRAHEKLFF.